This TCR beta chain appears in the sequencing data of a study of blood T cell repertoires in COVID-19. Enrolled through a virtual design, the participants were between 18 and 89 years of age and came from under 25 US areas. In the source study's methods: Amplification with reference gene primers provided the estimates of nucleated cell counts. Produced via immunoSEQ multiplex PCR; TCRdb's table is partial and in-frame only. That table gives V, J and clone size, and the DNA gave D and trimming. This table has a few hundred thousand clones, approximately 92% appearing once. Germline V lookup: CDR1 SEHNR, CDR2 FQNEAQ (reference sequence). CDR3 length: 15 residues. V lost 4 bases, J lost 2 bases, and 14 bases lay in between.

Sequencing was performed on PBMCs or T cells enriched from blood (not recorded which). This clonotype was sampled from a man aged 18 to 30 who had recovered from COVID-19. This chain links TRBV7-9 with TRBJ1-2; D remains ambiguous. As DNA, the CDR3 is TGTGCCAGCAGCTCCTTCGTGCGGGTAAACTATGGCTACACCTTC. It specifies CASSSFVRVNYGYTF.